This T cell receptor (beta chain) is from a study of lymphopenia after photon versus proton radiotherapy (dated by TCRdb to the late 2010s). With regard to the full study: In patients with gastrointestinal tumors who developed high-grade lymphopenia, the study compared the immunological effects of photon radiation therapy with those of proton radiation therapy. The cohort included some 20 patients with gastrointestinal tumors who developed lymphopenia after receiving either photon or proton therapy. The study was designed to characterize how the impact on the immune system differs between the two radiation modalities. The paper as a whole reports these results and caveats: The survival association was assessed only in patients who died, and better survival with proton therapy was presented by the authors as a possibility rather than a demonstrated result. Proton-treated patients stayed relatively stable during treatment, while photon-treated patients lost naive T cells and TCR diversity and gained effector/memory populations. Among patients across the cohort who died, overall survival time showed an inverse correlation with a larger post-nadir drop in TCR diversity. Once the lymphocyte count had reached its nadir, the repertoires of photon-treated patients showed oligoclonal expansion, particularly of CD8+ Temra cells, and this expansion drove the decline in diversity.

Points on this clone: Its antigen is unknown. Qualities for individual bases were not recorded, and no much larger clone is one base off.

The germline V gene provides CDR1 SGHTA and CDR2 FQGNSA. V is reduced by 1 base and J by 1 base, leaving a spacing of 8 bases between them. The CDR3 goes from the cysteine to the phenylalanine over 15 residues. The only DNA kept is the CDR3, 45 bases in frame from the first base. The library relied on the immunoSEQ multiplex PCR assay. Deep sequencing of rearranged TCR beta loci, alongside multiparametric flow cytometry, was used to profile T cell repertoires. TCRdb provides this immuneACCESS table in a form limited to in-frame rearrangements. Some clones are lacking; in checked studies, under half of them reflect an unresolved V gene, and why the rest are absent is not known. Within this sample are tens of thousands of clones, with about 89% of them counted one time only. The ten largest clonotypes hold roughly 10% of the sample.

The receptor was derived from a man older than 75 with esophageal cancer. Material: peripheral blood, obtained from a patient treated with proton-based radiotherapy. This chain joins TRBV7-2 to TRBJ1-5; the D gene cannot be named for sure. The nucleotide sequence is given as TGTGCCAGCAGCTTAGTATGGGGAAGCAATCAGCCCCAGCATTTT. This sequence encodes CASSLVWGSNQPQHF.